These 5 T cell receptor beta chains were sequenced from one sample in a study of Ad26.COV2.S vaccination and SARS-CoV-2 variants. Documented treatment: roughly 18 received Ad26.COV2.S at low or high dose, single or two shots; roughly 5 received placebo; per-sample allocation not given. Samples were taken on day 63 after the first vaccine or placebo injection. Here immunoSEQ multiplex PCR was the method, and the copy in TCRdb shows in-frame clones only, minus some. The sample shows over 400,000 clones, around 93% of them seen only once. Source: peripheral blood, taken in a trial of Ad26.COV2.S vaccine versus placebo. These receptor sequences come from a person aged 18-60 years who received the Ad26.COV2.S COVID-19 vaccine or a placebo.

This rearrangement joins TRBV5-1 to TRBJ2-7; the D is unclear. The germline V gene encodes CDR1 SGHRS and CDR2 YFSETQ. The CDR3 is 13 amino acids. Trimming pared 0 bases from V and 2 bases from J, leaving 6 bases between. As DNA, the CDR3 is TGCGCCAGCAGCTTGGCCATTACCTACGAGCAGTACTTC. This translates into CASSLAITYEQYF.

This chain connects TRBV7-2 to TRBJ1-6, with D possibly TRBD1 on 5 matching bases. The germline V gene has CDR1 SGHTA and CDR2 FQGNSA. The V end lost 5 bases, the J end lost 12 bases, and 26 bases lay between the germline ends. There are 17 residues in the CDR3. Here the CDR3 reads CASSPRAWAEARLPLHF. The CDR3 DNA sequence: TGTGCCAGCAGCCCCAGGGCATGGGCCGAGGCGAGGTTACCCCTCCACTTT.

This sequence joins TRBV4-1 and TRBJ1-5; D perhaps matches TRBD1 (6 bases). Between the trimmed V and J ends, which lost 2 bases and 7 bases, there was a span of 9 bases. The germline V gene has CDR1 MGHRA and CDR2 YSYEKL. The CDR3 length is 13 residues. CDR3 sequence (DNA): TGCGCCAGCAGCCAATCGGGGACACAGCCCCAGCATTTT. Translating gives CASSQSGTQPQHF.

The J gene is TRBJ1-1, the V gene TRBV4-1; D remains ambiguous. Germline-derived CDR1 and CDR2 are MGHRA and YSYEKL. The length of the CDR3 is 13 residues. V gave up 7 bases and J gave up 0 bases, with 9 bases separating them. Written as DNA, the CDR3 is TGCGCCAGCAAACCCCTGGTGAACACTGAAGCTTTCTTT. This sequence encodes CASKPLVNTEAFF.

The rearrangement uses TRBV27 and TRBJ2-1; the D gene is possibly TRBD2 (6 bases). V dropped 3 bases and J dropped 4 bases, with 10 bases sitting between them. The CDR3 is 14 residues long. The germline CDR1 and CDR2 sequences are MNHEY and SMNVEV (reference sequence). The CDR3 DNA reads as TGTGCCAGCAGTTTGGGTAGCGGATACAATGAGCAGTTCTTC. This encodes CASSLGSGYNEQFF.